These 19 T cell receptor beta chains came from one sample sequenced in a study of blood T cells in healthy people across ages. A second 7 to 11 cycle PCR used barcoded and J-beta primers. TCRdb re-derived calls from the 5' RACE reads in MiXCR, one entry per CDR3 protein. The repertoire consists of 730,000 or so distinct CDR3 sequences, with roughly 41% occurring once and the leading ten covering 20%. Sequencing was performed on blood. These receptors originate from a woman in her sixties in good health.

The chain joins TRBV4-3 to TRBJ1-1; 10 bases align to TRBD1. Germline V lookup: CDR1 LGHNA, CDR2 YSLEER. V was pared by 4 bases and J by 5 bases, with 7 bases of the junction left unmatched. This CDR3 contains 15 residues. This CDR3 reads CASSLQDRGGTEAFF. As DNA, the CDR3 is TGCGCCAGCAGCCTCCAGGACAGGGGGGGGACTGAAGCTTTCTTT.

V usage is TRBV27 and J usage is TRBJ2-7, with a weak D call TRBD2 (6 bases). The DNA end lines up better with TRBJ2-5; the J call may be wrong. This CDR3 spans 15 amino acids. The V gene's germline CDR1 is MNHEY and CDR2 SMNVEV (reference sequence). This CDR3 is CASRSLERGLETQYF. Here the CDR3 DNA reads TGTGCCAGCAGATCGTTAGAGAGGGGACTTGAGACCCAGTACTTC.

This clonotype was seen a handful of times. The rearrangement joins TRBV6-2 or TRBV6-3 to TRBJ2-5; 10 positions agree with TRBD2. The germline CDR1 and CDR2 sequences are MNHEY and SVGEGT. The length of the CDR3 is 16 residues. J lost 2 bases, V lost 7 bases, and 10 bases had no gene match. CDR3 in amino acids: CASTSLAGERQETQYF. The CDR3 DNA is TGTGCCAGCACTTCTCTAGCGGGAGAGCGGCAAGAGACCCAGTACTTC.

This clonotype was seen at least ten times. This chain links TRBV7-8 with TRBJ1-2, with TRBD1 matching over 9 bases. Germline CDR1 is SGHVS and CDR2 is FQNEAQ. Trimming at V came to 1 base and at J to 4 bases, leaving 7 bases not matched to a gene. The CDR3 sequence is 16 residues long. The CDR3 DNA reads TGTGCCAGCAGCTTAGGACCGGGACAGGGAGGCTATGGCTACACCTTC. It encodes CASSLGPGQGGYGYTF.

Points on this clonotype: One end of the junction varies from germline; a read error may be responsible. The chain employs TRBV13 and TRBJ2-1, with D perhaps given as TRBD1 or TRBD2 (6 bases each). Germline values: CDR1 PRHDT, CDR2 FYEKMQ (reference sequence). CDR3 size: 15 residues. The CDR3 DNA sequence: TGTGCCAGCAGCTCCCGGGGGCTCGCCTACGATGAGCAGTTCTTC. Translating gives CASSSRGLAYDEQFF.

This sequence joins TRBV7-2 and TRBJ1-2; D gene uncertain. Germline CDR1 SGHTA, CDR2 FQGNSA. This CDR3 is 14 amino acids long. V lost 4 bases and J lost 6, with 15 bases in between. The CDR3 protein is CASSSLTSGDGYTF. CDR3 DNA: TGTGCCAGCAGCTCCCTGACGAGTGGGGATGGCTACACCTTC. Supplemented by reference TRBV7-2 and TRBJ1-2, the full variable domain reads GAGVSQSPSNKVTEKGKDVELRCDPISGHTALYWYRQSLGQGLEFLIYFQGNSAPDKSGLPSDRFSAERTGGSVSTLTIQRTQQEDSAVYLCASSSLTSGDGYTFGSGTRLTVV.

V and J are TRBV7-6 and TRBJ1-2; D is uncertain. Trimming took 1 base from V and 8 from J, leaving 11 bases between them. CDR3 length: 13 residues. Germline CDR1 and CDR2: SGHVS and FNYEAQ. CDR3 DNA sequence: TGTGCCAGCAGCTTAGAGCGGGCCTCGGGCTACACCTTC. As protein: CASSLERASGYTF.

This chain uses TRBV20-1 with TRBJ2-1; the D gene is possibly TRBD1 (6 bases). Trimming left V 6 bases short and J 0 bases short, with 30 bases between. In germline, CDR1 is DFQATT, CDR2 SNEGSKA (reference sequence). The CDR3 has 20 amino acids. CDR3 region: CSAPWDISRDEPSSYNEQFF. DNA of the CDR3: TGCAGTGCCCCGTGGGACATATCTAGGGACGAGCCGAGCTCCTACAATGAGCAGTTCTTC.

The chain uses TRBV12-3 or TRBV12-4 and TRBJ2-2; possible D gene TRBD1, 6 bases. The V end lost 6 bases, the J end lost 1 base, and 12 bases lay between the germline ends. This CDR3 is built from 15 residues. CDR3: CASRRMGQNTGELFF. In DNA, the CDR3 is TGTGCCAGCAGACGAATGGGACAGAACACCGGGGAGCTGTTTTTT.

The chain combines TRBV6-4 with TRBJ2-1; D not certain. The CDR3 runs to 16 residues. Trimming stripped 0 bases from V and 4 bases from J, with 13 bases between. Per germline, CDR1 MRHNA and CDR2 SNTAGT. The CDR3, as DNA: TGTGCCAGCAGTGACTCGTCTCGCGGAGAATACAATGAGCAGTTCTTC. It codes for CASSDSSRGEYNEQFF.

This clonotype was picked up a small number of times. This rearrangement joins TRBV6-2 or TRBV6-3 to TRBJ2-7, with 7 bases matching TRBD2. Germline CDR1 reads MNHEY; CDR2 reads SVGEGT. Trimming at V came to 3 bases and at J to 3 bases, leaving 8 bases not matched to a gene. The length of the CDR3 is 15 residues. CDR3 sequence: CASSYPGLIIYEQYF. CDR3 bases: TGTGCCAGCAGTTATCCGGGACTAATTATCTACGAGCAGTACTTC.

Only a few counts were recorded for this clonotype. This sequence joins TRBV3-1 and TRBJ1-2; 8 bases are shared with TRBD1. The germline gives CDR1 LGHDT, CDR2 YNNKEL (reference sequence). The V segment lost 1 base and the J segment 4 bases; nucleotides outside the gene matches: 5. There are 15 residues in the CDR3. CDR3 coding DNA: TGTGCCAGCAGCCAAGGTACAGGGGGAAGCTATGGCTACACCTTC. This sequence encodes CASSQGTGGSYGYTF.

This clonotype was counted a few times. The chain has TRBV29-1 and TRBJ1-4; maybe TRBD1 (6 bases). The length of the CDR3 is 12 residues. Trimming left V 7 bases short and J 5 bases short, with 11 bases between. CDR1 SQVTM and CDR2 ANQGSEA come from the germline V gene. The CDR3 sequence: CSDRVTNEKLFF. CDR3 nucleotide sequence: TGCAGCGACAGGGTAACCAATGAAAAACTGTTTTTT. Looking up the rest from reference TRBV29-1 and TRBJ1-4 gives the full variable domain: SAVISQKPSRDICQRGTSLTIQCQVDSQVTMMFWYRQQPGQSLTLIATANQGSEATYESGFVIDKFPISRPNLTFSTLTVSNMSPEDSSIYLCSDRVTNEKLFFGSGTQLSVL.

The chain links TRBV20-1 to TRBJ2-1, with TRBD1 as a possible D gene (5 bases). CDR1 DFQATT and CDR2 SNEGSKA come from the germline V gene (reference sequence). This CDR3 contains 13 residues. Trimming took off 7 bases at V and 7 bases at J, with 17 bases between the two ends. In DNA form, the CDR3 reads TGCAGTGAGGAAAAGGGGCCTGGGAATGAGCAGTTCTTC. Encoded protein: CSEEKGPGNEQFF.

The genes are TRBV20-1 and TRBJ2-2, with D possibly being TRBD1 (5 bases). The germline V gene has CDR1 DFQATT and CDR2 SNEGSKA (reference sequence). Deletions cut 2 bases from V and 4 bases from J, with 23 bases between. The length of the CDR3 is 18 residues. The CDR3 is CSARNARIGRVGTGELFF. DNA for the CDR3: TGCAGTGCTAGAAATGCTAGAATTGGCAGGGTTGGCACCGGGGAGCTGTTTTTT.

The CDR3, as DNA: TGTGCCAGCACCGTGGACGGATTCCACACAGATACGCAGTATTTT. This translates into CASTVDGFHTDTQYF. This sequence joins TRBV28 and TRBJ2-3; D is unclear. CDR1 and CDR2 (germline): MDHEN, SYDVKM. The CDR3 sequence is 15 residues long. V was pared by 7 bases and J by 2 bases, with 16 bases between. The full variable domain, in which reference TRBV28 and TRBJ2-3 provide the parts outside the CDR3, is DVKVTQSSRYLVKRTGEKVFLECVQDMDHENMFWYRQDPGLGLRLIYFSYDVKMKEKGDIPEGYSVSREKKERFSLILESASTNQTSMYLCASTVDGFHTDTQYFGPGTRLTVL.

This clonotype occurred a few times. The CDR3: CASSLNRDGYTF. In nucleotides, the CDR3 is TGTGCCAGCAGCCTGAACAGGGACGGCTACACCTTC. The chain links TRBV3-1 to TRBJ1-2, with D possibly being TRBD1 (6 bases). In germline, CDR1 is LGHDT, CDR2 YNNKEL (reference sequence). Trimming shortened V by 4 bases and J by 8 bases, and 11 bases separated the two germline ends. This CDR3 contains 12 residues.

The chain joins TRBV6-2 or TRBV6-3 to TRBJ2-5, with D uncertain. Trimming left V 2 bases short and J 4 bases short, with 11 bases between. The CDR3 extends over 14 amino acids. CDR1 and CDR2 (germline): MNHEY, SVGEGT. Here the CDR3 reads CASSYVSHRETQYF. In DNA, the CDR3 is TGTGCCAGCAGTTACGTCAGTCATCGAGAGACCCAGTACTTC.

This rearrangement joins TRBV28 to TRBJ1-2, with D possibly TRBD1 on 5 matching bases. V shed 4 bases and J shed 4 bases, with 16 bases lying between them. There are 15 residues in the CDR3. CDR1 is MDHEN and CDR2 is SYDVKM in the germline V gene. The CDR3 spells CASSYRAGGSYGYTF. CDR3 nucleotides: TGTGCCAGCAGTTACCGAGCGGGGGGTTCCTATGGCTACACCTTC.